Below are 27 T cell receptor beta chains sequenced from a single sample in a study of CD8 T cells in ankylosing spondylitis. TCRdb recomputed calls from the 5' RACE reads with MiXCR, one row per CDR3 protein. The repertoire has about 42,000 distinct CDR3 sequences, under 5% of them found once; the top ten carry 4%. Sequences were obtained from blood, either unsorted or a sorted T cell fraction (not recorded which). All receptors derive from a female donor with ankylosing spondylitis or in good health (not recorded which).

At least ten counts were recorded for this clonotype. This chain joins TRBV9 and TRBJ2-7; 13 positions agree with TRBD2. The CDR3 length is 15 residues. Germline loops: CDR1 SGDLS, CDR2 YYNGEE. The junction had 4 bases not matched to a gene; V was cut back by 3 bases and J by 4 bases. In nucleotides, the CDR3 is TGTGCCAGCAGCGAACTAGCGGGGGGGCCTTACGAGCAGTACTTC. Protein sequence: CASSELAGGPYEQYF.

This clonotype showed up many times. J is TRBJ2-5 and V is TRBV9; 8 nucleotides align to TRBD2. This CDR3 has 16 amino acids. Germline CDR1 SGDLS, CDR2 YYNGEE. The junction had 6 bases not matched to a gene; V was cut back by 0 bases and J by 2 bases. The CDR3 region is CASSVEDSGAQETQYF. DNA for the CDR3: TGTGCCAGCAGCGTAGAAGATAGCGGGGCACAAGAGACCCAGTACTTC.

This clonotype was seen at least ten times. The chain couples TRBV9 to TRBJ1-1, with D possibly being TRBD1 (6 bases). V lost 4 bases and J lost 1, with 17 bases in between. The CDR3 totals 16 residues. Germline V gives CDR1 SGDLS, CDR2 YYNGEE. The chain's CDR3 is CASSSWDWGPNTEAFF. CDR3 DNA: TGTGCCAGCAGCTCCTGGGATTGGGGGCCGAACACTGAAGCTTTCTTT.

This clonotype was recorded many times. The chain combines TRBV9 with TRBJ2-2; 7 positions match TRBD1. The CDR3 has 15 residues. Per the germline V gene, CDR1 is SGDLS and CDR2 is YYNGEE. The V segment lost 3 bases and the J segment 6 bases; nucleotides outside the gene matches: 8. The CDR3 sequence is CASSARQGFPGELFF. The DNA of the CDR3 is TGTGCCAGCAGCGCCCGACAGGGTTTCCCCGGGGAGCTGTTTTTT. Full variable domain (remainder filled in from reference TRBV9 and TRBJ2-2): DSGVTQTPKHLITATGQRVTLRCSPRSGDLSVYWYQQSLDQGLQFLIQYYNGEERAKGNILERFSAQQFPDLHSELNLSSLELGDSALYFCASSARQGFPGELFFGEGSRLTVL.

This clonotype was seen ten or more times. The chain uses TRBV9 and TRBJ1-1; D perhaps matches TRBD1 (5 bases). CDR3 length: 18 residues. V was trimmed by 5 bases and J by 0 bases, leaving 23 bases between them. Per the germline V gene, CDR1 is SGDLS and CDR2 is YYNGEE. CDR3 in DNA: TGTGCCAGCAGTTCCCCCAAACGGGGACTGGGGGTGAACACTGAAGCTTTCTTT. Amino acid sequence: CASSSPKRGLGVNTEAFF.

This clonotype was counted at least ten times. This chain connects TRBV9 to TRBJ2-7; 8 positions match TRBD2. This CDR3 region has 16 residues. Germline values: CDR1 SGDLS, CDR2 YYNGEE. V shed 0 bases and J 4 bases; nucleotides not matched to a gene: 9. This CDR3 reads CASSVAGSGGIYEQYF. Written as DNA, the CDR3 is TGTGCCAGCAGCGTAGCTGGGAGCGGGGGCATTTACGAGCAGTACTTC.

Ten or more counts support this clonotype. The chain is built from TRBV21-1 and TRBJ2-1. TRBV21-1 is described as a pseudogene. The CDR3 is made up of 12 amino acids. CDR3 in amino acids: CASFLTYNEQFF. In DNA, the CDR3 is TGTGCCAGCTTTTTGACCTACAATGAGCAGTTCTTC.

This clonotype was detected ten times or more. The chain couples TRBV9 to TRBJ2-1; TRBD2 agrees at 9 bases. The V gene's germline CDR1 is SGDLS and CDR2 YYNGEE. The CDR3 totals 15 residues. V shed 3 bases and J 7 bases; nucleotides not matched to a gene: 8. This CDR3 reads CASSELAGSENEQFF. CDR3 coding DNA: TGTGCCAGCAGCGAGCTAGCGGGGAGTGAAAATGAGCAGTTCTTC.

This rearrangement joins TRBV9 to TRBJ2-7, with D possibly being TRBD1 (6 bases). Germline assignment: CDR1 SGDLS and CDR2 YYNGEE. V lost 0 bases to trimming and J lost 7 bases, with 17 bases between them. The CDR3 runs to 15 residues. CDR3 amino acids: CASSVATDSRLEQYF. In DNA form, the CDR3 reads TGTGCCAGCAGCGTAGCTACGGACAGCCGATTAGAGCAGTACTTC. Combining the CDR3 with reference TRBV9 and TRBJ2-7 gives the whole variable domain DSGVTQTPKHLITATGQRVTLRCSPRSGDLSVYWYQQSLDQGLQFLIQYYNGEERAKGNILERFSAQQFPDLHSELNLSSLELGDSALYFCASSVATDSRLEQYFGPGTRLTVT.

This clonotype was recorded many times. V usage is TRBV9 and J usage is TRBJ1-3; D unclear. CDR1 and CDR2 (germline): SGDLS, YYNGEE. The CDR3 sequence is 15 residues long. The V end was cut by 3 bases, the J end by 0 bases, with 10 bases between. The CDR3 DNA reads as TGTGCCAGCAGCGCCACAGATTTCTCTGGAAACACCATATATTTT. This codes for CASSATDFSGNTIYF.

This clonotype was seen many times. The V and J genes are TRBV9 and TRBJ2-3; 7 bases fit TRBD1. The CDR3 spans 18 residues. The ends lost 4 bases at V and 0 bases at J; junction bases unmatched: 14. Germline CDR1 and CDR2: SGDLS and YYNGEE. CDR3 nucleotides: TGTGCCAGCAGCCCATCCGTCCCGACAGGGCTAAGCACAGATACGCAGTATTTT. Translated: CASSPSVPTGLSTDTQYF.

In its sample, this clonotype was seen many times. CDR3 sequence (DNA): TGTGCCAGCAGCGTCACCACCGACAGGAACACTGAAGCTTTCTTT. It yields the protein CASSVTTDRNTEAFF. The rearrangement links TRBV9 to TRBJ1-1, with D possibly matching TRBD1 (5 bases). Germline CDR1 reads SGDLS; CDR2 reads YYNGEE. This CDR3 contains 15 residues. Trimming removed 2 bases from V and 1 base from J, with 12 bases in between.

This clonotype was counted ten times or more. The DNA of the CDR3 is TGTGCCAGCAGCGTAGCTCCGGCCAGGGGGGCTGAAGCTTTCTTT. Translated, it gives CASSVAPARGAEAFF. The chain uses TRBV9 and TRBJ1-1, with 7 bases matching TRBD1. V was clipped by 0 bases and J by 6 bases; unmatched bases: 8. The CDR3 has 15 amino acids. Germline V gene lookup returns CDR1 SGDLS and CDR2 YYNGEE.

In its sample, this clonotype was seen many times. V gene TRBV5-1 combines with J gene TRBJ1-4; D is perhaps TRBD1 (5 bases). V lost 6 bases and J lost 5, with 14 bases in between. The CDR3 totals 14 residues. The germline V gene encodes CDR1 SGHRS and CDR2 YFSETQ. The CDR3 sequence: CASIRGVVNEKLFF. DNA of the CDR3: TGCGCCAGCATTAGGGGTGTCGTAAATGAAAAACTGTTTTTT.

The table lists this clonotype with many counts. The CDR3 region has the DNA TGTGCCAGCAGCCCGCTGACAGGGGGCGAGCAGTACTTC. Encoded protein: CASSPLTGGEQYF. The chain carries TRBV9 and TRBJ2-7; 9 bases agree with TRBD1. The germline gives CDR1 SGDLS, CDR2 YYNGEE. This CDR3 has 13 residues. Trimming cost V 4 bases and J 6 bases; bases outside gene matches: 5.

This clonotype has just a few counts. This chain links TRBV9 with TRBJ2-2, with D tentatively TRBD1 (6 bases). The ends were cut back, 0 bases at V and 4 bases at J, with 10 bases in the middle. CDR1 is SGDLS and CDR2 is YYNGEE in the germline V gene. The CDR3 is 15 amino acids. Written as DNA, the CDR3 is TGTGCCAGCAGCGTAGTGTCCAGGGGCACCGGGGAGCTGTTTTTT. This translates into CASSVVSRGTGELFF.

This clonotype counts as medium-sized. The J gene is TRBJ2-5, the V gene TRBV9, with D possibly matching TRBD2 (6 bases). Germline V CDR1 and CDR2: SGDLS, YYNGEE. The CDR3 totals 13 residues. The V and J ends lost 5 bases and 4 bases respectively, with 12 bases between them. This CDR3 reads CASSRDFLETQYF. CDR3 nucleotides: TGTGCCAGCAGTCGGGACTTCCTAGAGACCCAGTACTTC.

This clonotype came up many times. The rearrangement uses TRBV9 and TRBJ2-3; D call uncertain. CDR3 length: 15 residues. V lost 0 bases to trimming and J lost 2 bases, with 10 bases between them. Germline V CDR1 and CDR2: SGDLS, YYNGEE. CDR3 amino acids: CASSVVGWVTDTQYF. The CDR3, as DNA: TGTGCCAGCAGCGTAGTAGGATGGGTCACAGATACGCAGTATTTT. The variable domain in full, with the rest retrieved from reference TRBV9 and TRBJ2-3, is DSGVTQTPKHLITATGQRVTLRCSPRSGDLSVYWYQQSLDQGLQFLIQYYNGEERAKGNILERFSAQQFPDLHSELNLSSLELGDSALYFCASSVVGWVTDTQYFGPGTRLTVL.

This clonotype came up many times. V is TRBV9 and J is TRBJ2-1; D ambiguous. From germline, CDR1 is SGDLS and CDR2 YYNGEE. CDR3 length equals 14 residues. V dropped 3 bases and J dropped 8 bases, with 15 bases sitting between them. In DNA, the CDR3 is TGTGCCAGCAGCGACGACTCGAAAAGCGATGAGCAGTTCTTC. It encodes CASSDDSKSDEQFF.

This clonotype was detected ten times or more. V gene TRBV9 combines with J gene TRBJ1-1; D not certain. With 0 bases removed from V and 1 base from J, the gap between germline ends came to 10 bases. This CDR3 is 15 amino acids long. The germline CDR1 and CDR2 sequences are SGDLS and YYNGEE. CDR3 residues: CASSVAGVKNTEAFF. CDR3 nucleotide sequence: TGTGCCAGCAGCGTAGCTGGAGTTAAGAACACTGAAGCTTTCTTT.

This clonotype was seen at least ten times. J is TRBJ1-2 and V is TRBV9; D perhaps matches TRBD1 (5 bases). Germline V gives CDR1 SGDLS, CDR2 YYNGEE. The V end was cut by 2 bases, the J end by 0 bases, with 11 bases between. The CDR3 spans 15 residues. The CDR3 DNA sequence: TGTGCCAGCAGCGTTTCTCAGGGCTCTAACTATGGCTACACCTTC. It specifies CASSVSQGSNYGYTF.

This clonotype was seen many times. The CDR3 sequence: CASSLDNLYTQYF. For the CDR3, the DNA is TGTGCCAGCAGCCTCGACAACCTTTATACGCAGTATTTT. The rearrangement joins TRBV9 to TRBJ2-3, with D uncertain. The CDR3 has 13 residues. Trimming took 4 bases from V and 7 from J, leaving 13 bases between them. Germline CDR1 is SGDLS and CDR2 is YYNGEE.

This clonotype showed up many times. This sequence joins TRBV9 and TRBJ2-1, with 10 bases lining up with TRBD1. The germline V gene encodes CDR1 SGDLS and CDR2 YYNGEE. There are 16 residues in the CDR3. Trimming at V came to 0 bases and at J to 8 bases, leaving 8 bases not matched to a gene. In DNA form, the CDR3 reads TGTGCCAGCAGCGTAGGAGAGACAGGGGGCCAATATGAGCAGTTCTTC. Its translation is CASSVGETGGQYEQFF. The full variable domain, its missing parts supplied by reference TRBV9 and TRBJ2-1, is DSGVTQTPKHLITATGQRVTLRCSPRSGDLSVYWYQQSLDQGLQFLIQYYNGEERAKGNILERFSAQQFPDLHSELNLSSLELGDSALYFCASSVGETGGQYEQFFGPGTRLTVL.

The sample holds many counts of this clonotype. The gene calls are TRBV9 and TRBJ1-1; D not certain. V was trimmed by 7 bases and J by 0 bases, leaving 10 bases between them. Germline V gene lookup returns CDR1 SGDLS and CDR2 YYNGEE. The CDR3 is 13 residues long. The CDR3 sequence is CASAPGVNTEAFF. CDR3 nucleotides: TGTGCCAGCGCTCCAGGAGTGAACACTGAAGCTTTCTTT.

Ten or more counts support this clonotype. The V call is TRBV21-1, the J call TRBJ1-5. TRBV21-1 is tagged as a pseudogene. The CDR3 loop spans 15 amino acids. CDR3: CASSKSIYQVALQHF. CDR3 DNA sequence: TGTGCCAGCAGCAAATCTATTTACCAGGTGGCCCTCCAGCATTTT.

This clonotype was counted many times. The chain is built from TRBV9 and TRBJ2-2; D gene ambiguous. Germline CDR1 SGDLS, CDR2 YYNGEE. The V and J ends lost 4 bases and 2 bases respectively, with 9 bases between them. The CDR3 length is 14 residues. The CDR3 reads CASSHDINTGELFF. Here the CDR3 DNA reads TGTGCCAGCAGCCATGACATAAACACCGGGGAGCTGTTTTTT.

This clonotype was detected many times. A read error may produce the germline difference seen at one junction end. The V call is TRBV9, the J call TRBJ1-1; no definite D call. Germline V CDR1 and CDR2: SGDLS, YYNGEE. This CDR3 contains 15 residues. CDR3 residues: CASSPRLGLNPEAFF. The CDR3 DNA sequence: TGTGCCAGCAGCCCCAGACTTGGGCTGAACCCTGAAGCTTTCTTT.